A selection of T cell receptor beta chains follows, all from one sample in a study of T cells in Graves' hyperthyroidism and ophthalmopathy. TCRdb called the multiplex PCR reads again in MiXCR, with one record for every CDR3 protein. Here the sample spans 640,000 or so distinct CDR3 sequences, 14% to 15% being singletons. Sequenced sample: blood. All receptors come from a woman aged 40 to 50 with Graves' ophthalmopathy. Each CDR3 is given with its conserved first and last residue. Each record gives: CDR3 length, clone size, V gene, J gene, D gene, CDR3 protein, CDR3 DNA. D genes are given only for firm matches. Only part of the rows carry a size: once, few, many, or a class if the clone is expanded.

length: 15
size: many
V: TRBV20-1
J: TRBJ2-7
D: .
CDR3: CSARAVEVGSYEQYF
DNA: TGCAGTGCTAGGGCTGTGGAGGTGGGCTCCTACGAGCAGTACTTC

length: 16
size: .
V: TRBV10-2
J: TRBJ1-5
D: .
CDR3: CASPPRRAGGNQPQHF
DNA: TGCGCCAGCCCCCCCAGACGGGCAGGAGGCAATCAGCCCCAGCATTTT

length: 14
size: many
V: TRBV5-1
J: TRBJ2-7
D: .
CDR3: CASSLFGGAYEQYF
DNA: TGCGCCAGCAGCTTGTTTGGAGGGGCGTACGAGCAGTACTTC

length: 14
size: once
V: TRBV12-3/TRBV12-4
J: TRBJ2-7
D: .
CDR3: CASSRQTGSYEQYF
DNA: TGTGCCAGCAGCCGACAGACAGGCTCCTACGAGCAGTACTTC

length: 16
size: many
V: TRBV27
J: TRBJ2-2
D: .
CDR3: CASSLWSMRATGELFF
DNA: TGTGCCAGCAGTTTATGGTCTATGAGGGCCACCGGGGAGCTGTTTTTT

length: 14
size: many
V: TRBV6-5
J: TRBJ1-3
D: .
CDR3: CASRTGYSGNTIYF
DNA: TGTGCCAGCAGAACAGGGTATTCAGGAAACACCATATATTTT

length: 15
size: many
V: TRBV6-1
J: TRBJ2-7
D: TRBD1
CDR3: CASSPYAGQGYEQYF
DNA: TGTGCCAGCAGTCCCTATGCGGGACAGGGATACGAGCAGTACTTC

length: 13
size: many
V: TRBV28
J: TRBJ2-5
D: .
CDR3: CASSPGRLETQYF
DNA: TGTGCCAGCAGTCCCGGACGTTTAGAGACCCAGTACTTC

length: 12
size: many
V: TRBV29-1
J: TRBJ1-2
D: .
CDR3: CSVQTNGYGYTF
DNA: TGCAGCGTGCAGACCAACGGGTACGGCTACACCTTC

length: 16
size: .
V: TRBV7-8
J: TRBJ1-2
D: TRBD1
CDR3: CASSLTGGATNYGYTF
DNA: TGTGCCAGCAGCTTAACAGGGGGAGCCACTAACTATGGCTACACCTTC

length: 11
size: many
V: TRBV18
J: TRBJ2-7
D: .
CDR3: CASSPQSEQYF
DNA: TGTGCCAGCTCACCACAATCCGAGCAGTACTTC

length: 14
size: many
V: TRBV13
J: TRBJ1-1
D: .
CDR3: CASSSHRPNTEAFF
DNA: TGTGCCAGCAGCTCTCACAGACCGAACACTGAAGCTTTCTTT

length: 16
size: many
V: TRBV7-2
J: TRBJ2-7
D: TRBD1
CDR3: CASSPQIMGQGGEQYF
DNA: TGTGCCAGCAGCCCCCAAATCATGGGACAGGGGGGGGAGCAGTACTTC

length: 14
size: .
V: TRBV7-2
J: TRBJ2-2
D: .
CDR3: CASSPRSLSGELFF
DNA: TGTGCCAGCAGCCCCCGTTCTTTATCCGGGGAGCTGTTTTTT

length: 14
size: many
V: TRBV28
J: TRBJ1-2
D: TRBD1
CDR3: CASSRAQGWSSYTF
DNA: TGTGCCAGCAGTCGAGCACAGGGGTGGAGCAGCTACACCTTC

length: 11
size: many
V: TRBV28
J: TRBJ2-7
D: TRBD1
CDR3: CACQGAYEQYF
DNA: TGTGCCTGTCAGGGGGCCTACGAGCAGTACTTC

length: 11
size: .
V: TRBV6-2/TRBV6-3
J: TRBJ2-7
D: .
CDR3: CASKVTYEQYF
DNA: TGTGCCAGCAAGGTGACCTACGAGCAGTACTTC

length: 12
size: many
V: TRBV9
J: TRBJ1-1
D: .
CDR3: CASSGNMAEAFF
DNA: TGTGCCAGCAGCGGTAACATGGCTGAAGCTTTCTTT

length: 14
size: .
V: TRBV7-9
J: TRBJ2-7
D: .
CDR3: CASSLARLPGEQYF
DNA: TGTGCCAGCAGCTTAGCGAGACTACCCGGGGAGCAGTACTTC

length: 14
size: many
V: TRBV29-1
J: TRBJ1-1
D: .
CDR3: CSVESLERTTEAFF
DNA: TGCAGCGTTGAATCTCTTGAGCGAACAACCGAAGCTTTCTTT

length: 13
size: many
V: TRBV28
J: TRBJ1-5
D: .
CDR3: CASSLRQKKPQHF
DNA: TGTGCCAGCAGTCTAAGACAGAAGAAGCCCCAGCATTTT

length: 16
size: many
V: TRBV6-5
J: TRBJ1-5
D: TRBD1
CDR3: CASSYSGQGSYQPQHF
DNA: TGTGCCAGCAGTTACTCGGGACAGGGGTCTTATCAGCCCCAGCATTTT

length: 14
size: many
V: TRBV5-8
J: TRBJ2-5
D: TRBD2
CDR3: CASRISGTGDTQYF
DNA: TGTGCCAGCCGAATTAGCGGGACCGGGGACACCCAGTACTTC

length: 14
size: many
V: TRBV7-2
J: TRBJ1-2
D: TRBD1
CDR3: CASSLGGQYYGYTF
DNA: TGTGCCAGCAGCTTAGGGGGACAGTACTATGGCTACACCTTC

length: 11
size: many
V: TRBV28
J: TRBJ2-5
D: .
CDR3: CASSPKGTQYF
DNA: TGTGCCAGCAGTCCAAAAGGGACCCAGTACTTC

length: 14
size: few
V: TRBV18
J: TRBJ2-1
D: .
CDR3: CASSPKGRNNEQFF
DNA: TGTGCCAGCTCACCAAAGGGAAGAAACAATGAGCAGTTCTTC

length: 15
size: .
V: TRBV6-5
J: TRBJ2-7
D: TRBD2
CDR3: CASSYSASGRASAYF
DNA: TGTGCCAGCAGTTACTCGGCTAGCGGGAGGGCCTCTGCGTACTTC

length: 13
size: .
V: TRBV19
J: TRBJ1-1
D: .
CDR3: CASSRPWNAEAFF
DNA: TGTGCCAGTAGTCGACCCTGGAACGCTGAAGCTTTCTTT

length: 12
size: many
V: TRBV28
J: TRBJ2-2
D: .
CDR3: CASRISTGELFF
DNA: TGTGCCAGCAGGATCAGCACCGGGGAGCTGTTTTTT

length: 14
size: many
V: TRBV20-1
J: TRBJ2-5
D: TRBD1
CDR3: CSASLDREPETQYF
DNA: TGCAGTGCGTCCCTTGACAGGGAACCAGAGACCCAGTACTTC

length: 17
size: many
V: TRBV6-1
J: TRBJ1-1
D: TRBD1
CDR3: CASSEALLNRGNTEAFF
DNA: TGTGCCAGCAGTGAAGCGCTTCTCAACAGGGGGAACACTGAAGCTTTCTTT

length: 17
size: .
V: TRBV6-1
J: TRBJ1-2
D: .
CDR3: CASSPPTGRIPYYGYTF
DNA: TGTGCCAGCAGTCCCCCCACAGGCAGGATCCCCTATTATGGCTACACCTTC

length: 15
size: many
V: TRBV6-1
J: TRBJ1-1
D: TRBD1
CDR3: CASSKGQGEITEAFF
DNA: TGTGCCAGCAGTAAGGGACAGGGAGAAATCACTGAAGCTTTCTTT